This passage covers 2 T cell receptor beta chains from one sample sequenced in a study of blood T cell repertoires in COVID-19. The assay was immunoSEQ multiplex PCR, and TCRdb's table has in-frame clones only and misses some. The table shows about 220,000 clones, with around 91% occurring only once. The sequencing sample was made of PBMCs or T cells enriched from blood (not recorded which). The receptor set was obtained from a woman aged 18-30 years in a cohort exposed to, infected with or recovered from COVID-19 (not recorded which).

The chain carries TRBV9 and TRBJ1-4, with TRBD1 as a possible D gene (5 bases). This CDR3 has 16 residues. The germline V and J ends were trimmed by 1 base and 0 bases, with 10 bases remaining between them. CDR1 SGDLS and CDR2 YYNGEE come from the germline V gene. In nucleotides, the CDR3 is TGTGCCAGCAGCGTAAGGGGCAGGTCAACTAATGAAAAACTGTTTTTT. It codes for CASSVRGRSTNEKLFF.

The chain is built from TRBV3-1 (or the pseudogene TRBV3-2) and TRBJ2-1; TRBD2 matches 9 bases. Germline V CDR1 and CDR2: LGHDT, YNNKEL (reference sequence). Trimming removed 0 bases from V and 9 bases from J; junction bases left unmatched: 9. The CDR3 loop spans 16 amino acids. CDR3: CASSQDRRGGAAEQFF. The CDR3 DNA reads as TGTGCCAGCAGCCAAGATCGGCGCGGGGGGGCCGCTGAGCAGTTCTTC.